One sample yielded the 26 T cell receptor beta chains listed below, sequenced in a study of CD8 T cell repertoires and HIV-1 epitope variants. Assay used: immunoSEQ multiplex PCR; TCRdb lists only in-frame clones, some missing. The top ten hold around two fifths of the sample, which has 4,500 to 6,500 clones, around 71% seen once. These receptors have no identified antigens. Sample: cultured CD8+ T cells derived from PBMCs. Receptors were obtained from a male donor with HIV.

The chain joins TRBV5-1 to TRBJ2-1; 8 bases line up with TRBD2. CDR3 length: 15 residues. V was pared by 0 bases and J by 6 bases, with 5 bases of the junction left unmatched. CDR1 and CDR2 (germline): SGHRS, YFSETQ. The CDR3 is CASSLAGLGGNEQFF. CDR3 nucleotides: TGCGCCAGCAGCTTGGCGGGACTAGGGGGCAATGAGCAGTTCTTC. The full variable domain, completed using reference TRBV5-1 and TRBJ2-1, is KAGVTQTPRYLIKTRGQQVTLSCSPISGHRSVSWYQQTPGQGLQFLFEYFSETQRNKGNFPGRFSGRQFSNSRSEMNVSTLELGDSALYLCASSLAGLGGNEQFFGPGTRLTVL.

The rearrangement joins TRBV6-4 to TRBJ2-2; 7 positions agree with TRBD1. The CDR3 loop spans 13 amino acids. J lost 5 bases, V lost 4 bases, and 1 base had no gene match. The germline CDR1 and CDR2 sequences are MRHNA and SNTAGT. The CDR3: CASSAQGTGELFF. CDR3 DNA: TGTGCCAGCAGTGCACAGGGGACCGGGGAGCTGTTTTTT.

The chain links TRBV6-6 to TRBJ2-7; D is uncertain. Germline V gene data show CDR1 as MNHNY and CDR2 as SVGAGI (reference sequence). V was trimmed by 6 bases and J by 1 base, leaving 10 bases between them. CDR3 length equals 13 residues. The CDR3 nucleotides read TGTGCCAGCAGCCTACTTGGATCCTACGAGCAGTACTTC. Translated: CASSLLGSYEQYF.

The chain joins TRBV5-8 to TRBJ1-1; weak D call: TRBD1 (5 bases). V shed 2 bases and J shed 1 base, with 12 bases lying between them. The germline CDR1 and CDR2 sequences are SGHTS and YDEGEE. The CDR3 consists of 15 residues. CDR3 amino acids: CASSFVRGTNTEAFF. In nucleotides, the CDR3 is TGTGCCAGCAGCTTTGTTCGGGGGACGAACACTGAAGCTTTCTTT.

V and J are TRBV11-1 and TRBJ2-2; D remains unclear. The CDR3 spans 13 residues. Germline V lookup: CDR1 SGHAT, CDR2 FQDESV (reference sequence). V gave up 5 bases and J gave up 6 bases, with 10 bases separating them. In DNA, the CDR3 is TGTGCCAGCAGCCCCCAGTCAGCCGGGGAGCTGTTTTTT. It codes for CASSPQSAGELFF.

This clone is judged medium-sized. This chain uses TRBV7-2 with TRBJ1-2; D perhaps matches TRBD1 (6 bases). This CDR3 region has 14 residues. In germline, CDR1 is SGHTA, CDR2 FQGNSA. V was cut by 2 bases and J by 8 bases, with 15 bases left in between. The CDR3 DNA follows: TGTGCCAGCAGCTTACAGGTGCCAGGGGAAGGCTACACCTTC. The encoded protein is CASSLQVPGEGYTF.

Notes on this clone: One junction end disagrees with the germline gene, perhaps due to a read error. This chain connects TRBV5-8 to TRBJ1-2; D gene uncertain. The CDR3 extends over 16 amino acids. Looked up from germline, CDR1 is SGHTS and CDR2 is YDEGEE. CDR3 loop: CASSQDPPDLDYGYTF. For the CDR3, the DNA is TGCGCCAGCAGCCAAGATCCCCCAGACTTGGACTATGGCTACACCTTC.

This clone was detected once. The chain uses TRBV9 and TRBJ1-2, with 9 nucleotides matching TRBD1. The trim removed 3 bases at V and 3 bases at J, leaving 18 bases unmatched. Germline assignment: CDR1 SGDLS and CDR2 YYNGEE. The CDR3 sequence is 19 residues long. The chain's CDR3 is CASSAGGGTGWGLDYGYTF. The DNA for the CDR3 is TGTGCCAGCAGCGCGGGTGGAGGGACAGGGTGGGGGCTAGACTATGGCTACACCTTC. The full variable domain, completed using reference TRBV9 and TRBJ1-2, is DSGVTQTPKHLITATGQRVTLRCSPRSGDLSVYWYQQSLDQGLQFLIQYYNGEERAKGNILERFSAQQFPDLHSELNLSSLELGDSALYFCASSAGGGTGWGLDYGYTFGSGTRLTVV.

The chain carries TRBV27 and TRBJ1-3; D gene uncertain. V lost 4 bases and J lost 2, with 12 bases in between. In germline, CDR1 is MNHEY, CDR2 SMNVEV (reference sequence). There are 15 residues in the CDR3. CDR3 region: CASSSRRGTGNTIYF. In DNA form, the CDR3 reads TGTGCCAGCAGTTCCCGACGGGGAACTGGAAACACCATATATTTT.

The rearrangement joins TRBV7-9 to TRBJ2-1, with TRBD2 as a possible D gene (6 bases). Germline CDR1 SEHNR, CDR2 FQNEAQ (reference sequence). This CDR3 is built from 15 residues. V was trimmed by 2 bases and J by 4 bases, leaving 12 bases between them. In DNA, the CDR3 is TGTGCCAGCAGCTTATCGTCGGGAGTTTACAATGAGCAGTTCTTC. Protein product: CASSLSSGVYNEQFF.

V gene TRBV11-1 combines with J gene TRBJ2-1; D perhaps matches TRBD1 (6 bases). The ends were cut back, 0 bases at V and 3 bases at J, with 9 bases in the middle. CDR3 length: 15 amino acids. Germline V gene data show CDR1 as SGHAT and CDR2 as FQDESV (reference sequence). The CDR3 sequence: CASSLAGQSYNEQFF. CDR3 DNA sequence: TGTGCCAGCAGCTTAGCCGGACAGAGCTACAATGAGCAGTTCTTC.

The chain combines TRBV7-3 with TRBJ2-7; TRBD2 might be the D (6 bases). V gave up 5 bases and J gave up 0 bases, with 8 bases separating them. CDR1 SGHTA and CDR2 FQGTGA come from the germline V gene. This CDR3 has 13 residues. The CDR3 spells CASSREPSYEQYF. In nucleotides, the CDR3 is TGTGCCAGCAGCCGGGAGCCCTCCTACGAGCAGTACTTC.

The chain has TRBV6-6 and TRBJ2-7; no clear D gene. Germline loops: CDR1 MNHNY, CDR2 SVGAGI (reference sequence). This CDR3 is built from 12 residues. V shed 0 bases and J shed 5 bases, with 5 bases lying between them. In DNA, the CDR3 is TGTGCCAGCAGTTACTCGCAAAACGAGCAGTACTTC. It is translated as CASSYSQNEQYF.

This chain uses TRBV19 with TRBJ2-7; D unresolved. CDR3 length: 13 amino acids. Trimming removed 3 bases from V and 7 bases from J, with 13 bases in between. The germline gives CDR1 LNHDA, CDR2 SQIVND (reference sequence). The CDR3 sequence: CASSMNSLLEQYF. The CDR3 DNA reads TGTGCCAGTAGTATGAACTCCCTCCTGGAGCAGTACTTC.

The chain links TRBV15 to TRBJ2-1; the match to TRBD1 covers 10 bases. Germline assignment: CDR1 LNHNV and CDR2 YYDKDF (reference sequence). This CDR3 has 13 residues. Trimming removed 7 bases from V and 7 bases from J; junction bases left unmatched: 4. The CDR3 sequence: CATTLDRGNEQFF. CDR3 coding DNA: TGTGCCACCACCCTGGACAGGGGGAATGAGCAGTTCTTC.

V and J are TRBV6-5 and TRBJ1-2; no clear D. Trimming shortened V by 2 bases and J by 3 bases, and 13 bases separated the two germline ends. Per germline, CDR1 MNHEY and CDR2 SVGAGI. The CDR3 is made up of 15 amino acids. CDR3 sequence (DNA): TGTGCCAGCAGTTACCTGGGCGGAGAATACTATGGCTACACCTTC. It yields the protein CASSYLGGEYYGYTF.

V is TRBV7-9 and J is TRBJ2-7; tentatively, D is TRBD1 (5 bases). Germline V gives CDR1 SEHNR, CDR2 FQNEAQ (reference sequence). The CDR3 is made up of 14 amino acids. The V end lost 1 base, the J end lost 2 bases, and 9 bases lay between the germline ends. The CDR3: CASSLEGLPYEQYF. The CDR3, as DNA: TGTGCCAGCAGCTTAGAGGGGCTGCCCTACGAGCAGTACTTC.

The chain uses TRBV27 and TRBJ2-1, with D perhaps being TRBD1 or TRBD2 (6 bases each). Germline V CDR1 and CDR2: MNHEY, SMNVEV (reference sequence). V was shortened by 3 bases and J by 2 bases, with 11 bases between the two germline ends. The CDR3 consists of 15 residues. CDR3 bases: TGTGCCAGCAGTTTTTCTGGGGGGCCCTACAATGAGCAGTTCTTC. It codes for CASSFSGGPYNEQFF.

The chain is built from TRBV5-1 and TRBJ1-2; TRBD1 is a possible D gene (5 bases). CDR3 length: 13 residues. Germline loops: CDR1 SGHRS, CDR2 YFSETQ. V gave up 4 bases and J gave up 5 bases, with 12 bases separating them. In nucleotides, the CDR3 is TGCGCCAGCAGCCAGACCAAGGGGTATGGCTACACCTTC. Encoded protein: CASSQTKGYGYTF.

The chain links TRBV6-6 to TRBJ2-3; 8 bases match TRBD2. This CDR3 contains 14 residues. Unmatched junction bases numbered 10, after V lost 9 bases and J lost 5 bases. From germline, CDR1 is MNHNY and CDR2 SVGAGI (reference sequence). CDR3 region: CASEGGGHGDTQYF. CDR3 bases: TGTGCCAGTGAGGGCGGGGGGCACGGAGATACGCAGTATTTT.

The CDR3 region is CASSTAGGYEQYF. CDR3 bases: TGTGCCAGTAGTACGGCAGGGGGCTACGAGCAGTACTTC. This chain links TRBV19 with TRBJ2-7, with 7 bases aligning to TRBD1. Germline V lookup: CDR1 LNHDA, CDR2 SQIVND (reference sequence). Unmatched junction bases numbered 3, after V lost 4 bases and J lost 3 bases. There are 13 residues in the CDR3. The variable domain in full, completed from reference TRBV19 and TRBJ2-7, reads DGGITQSPKYLFRKEGQNVTLSCEQNLNHDAMYWYRQDPGQGLRLIYYSQIVNDFQKGDIAEGYSVSREKKESFPLTVTSAQKNPTAFYLCASSTAGGYEQYFGPGTRLTVT.

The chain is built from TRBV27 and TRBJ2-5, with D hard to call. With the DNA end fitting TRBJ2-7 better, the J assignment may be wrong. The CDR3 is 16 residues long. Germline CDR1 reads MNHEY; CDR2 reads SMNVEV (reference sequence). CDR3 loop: CASSLSSAGWFYEQYF. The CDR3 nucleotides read TGTGCCAGCAGTTTATCGTCAGCCGGGTGGTTCTACGAGCAGTACTTC.

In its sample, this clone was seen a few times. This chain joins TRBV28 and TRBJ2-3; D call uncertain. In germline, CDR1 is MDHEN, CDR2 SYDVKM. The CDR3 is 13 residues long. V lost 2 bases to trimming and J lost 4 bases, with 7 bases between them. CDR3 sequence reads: CASSLRFSDTQYF. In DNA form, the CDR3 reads TGTGCCAGCAGTTTAAGGTTCTCAGATACGCAGTATTTT. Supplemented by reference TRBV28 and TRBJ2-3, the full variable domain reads DVKVTQSSRYLVKRTGEKVFLECVQDMDHENMFWYRQDPGLGLRLIYFSYDVKMKEKGDIPEGYSVSREKKERFSLILESASTNQTSMYLCASSLRFSDTQYFGPGTRLTVL.

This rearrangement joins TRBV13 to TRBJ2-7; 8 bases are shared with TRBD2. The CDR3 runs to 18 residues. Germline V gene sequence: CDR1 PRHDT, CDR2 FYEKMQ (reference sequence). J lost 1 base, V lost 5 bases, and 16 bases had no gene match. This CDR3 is CASSPEGTRGTPSYEQYF. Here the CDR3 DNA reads TGTGCCAGCAGCCCAGAGGGGACTAGGGGTACACCATCCTACGAGCAGTACTTC.

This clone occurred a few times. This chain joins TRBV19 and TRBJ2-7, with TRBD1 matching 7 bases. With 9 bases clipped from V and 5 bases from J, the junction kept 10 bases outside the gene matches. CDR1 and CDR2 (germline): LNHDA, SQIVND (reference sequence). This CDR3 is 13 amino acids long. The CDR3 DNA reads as TGTGCCAGCCGACAGGGATCGGACAACGAGCAGTACTTC. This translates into CASRQGSDNEQYF.

The CDR3 here is CASSLAGGTSEQYF. In nucleotides, the CDR3 is TGTGCCAGCAGCTTGGCCGGGGGGACATCCGAGCAGTACTTC. The chain couples TRBV5-4 to TRBJ2-7; D might be TRBD2 (7 bases). Trimming removed 0 bases from V and 6 bases from J, with 13 bases in between. Germline CDR1 reads SGHNT; CDR2 reads YYREEE (reference sequence). The CDR3 covers 14 residues.